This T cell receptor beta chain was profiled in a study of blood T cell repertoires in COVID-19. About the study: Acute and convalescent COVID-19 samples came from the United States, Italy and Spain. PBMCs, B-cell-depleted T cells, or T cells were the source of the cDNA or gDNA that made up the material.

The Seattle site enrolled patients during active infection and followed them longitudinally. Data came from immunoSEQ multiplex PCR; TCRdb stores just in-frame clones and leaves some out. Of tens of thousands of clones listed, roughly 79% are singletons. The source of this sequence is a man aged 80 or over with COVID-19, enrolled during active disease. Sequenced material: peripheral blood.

CDR3 DNA: TGTGCCAGCAGTTTATACGGACAGGGGCTGGGAGGGAATTCACCCCTCCACTTT. Translation: CASSLYGQGLGGNSPLHF. J is TRBJ1-6 and V is TRBV28; 9 bases map to TRBD1. The germline V gene encodes CDR1 MDHEN and CDR2 SYDVKM. V dropped 1 base and J dropped 7; count of bases not matched to a gene: 11. This CDR3 is built from 18 residues.